The 2 T cell receptor beta chains reported below all come from one sample, sequenced in a study of blood T cell repertoires in COVID-19. Profiling relied on immunoSEQ multiplex PCR, and the TCRdb table lists in-frame clones only, not all of them. The sample carries fewer than 200,000 clones, roughly 82% recorded once. The sequenced material came from peripheral blood. Every receptor here comes from a woman aged 70-85 years with acute or convalescent COVID-19.

The chain employs TRBV2 and TRBJ2-2; D possibly corresponds to TRBD1 (7 bases). The CDR3 consists of 15 residues. CDR1 and CDR2 (germline): SNHLY, FYNNEI. V was cut by 8 bases and J by 5 bases, with 18 bases left in between. The CDR3 region is CASSLYQGGTGELFF. In nucleotides, the CDR3 is TGTGCCAGCTCCCTGTACCAGGGGGGAACCGGGGAGCTGTTTTTT.

The rearrangement uses TRBV19 and TRBJ2-7; TRBD2 matches 11 bases. Germline loops: CDR1 LNHDA, CDR2 SQIVND (reference sequence). V gave up 5 bases and J gave up 4 bases; unmatched junction bases: 7. CDR3 length: 15 residues. The CDR3 DNA is TGTGCCAGTAGTTCCACTAGCGGGAGTCCATACGAGCAGTACTTC. Protein sequence: CASSSTSGSPYEQYF.